Detailed here is one T cell receptor (beta chain). This clonotype appeared many times. Its antigen target is currently unknown. No much larger clone is present one base from it, and per-base qualities are unavailable. The data stem from a study of neurological immune-mediated disorders (dated by TCRdb to between 2018 and 2021). Context from the whole study: Using UMI-based sequencing, the study compared peripheral blood TCR-beta repertoires from patients with HTLV-I-associated myelopathy (HAM/TSP), patients with multiple sclerosis, and healthy controls. Longitudinal HAM/TSP donors and healthy donors each had 3 time-points at intervals of roughly 3-40 months. The approximately 100 TCR-beta libraries included longitudinal samples, technical triplicates and paired sorted CD4+ and CD8+ T-cell subsets alongside PBMC samples. The cohort included about 70 subjects: about 15 with HAM/TSP, roughly 34 with multiple sclerosis, and approximately 20 healthy controls. Study-wide conclusions, independent of this receptor: TCR clonal expansion was greatest in HAM/TSP patients and smallest in MS patients, who ranked below even healthy controls. Across subjects, expanded clones never shared an identical CDR3 amino acid sequence, which suggests that the TCR-beta repertoires in every group were private.

cDNA was synthesized by template-switch 5'RACE using a primer with a 10-nucleotide random unique molecular identifier that tagged each TCR transcript. Over 200 million TCR-beta sequences, covering 15-18 subjects, were produced in each sequencing run. Total RNA was extracted with the RNeasy kit. Using the KAPA Real-time Library Amplification kit, TCR-beta VDJ regions were amplified with primers for the TCR constant region and the 5'RACE anchor. Sample indexes and Illumina adaptors were added in a first PCR, and a second PCR then increased library yield. The roughly 650 bp TCR product was size-selected on a 2% E-gel SizeSelection system after Ampure bead purification. Library quality was checked on a Bioanalyzer, concentration was measured with Qubit, and libraries were quantified with the Kapa Library Quantification kit before pooling. Libraries were sequenced paired-end 2 x 150 bp on an Illumina HiSeq 2500. To increase sequence diversity, roughly 24-32% phiX was spiked into each library pool. The study's own analysis went as follows. The UMI-based MiGEC pipeline processed quality-filtered reads and removed over 75% of raw TCR sequences during error correction. IMGT germline references were used for aligning VDJ genes, and each clonotype was defined as a unique CDR3 amino acid sequence together with its V-J genes. VDJtools evaluated clonal expansion, Shannon diversity and CDR3 relatedness (CalcPairwiseDistances, ClusterSamples); CLCbio workbench built phylogenetic trees. A clone was classed as expanded if it had 8 or more unique UMIs, a cutoff based on coefficient-of-variation modelling across technical triplicates. TCRdb passed the public sequencing reads through fastp at Q25 and MiXCR, retaining productive beta sequences. Entries that share a CDR3 protein sequence are merged under the most common genes and DNA. These V and J calls derive from TCRdb rather than the authors' analysis. The table for this sample lists 53,000 or so distinct CDR3 sequences; roughly 7.7% of them were counted only once. The top ten hold under 2.5% of the sample.

Read against the paper, the sample's time point label means: longitudinal time-point 3. Blood bank volunteers in Maryland, USA served as the healthy controls. Unsorted PBMC libraries were generated from 2 million PBMCs stored in RNAlater at -80 °C until RNA extraction. Peripheral blood was subjected to Ficoll-Hypaque density gradient centrifugation to isolate PBMCs, which were then cryopreserved in liquid nitrogen. The CDR3 measures 16 amino acids from cysteine to phenylalanine. The kept DNA is CDR3 alone, 48 bases in frame from the first base. Trimming accounts for 1 base at V and 3 bases at J, while the number of junction bases matched to no gene is 0. From a lookup of the germline V gene (reference sequence), CDR1 and CDR2 are LGHDT and YNNKEL.

The sequencing input was PBMCs. The chain couples TRBV3-1 to TRBJ2-2; 12 bases in the middle match TRBD2. The source is a woman between 40 and 55 years old in good health. The encoded CDR3 is CASSQGLAGDTGELFF. The DNA sequence is given as TGTGCCAGCAGCCAAGGACTAGCGGGGGACACCGGGGAGCTGTTTTTT.